This entry describes one T cell receptor beta chain. Next came a second PCR, run for 7 to 11 cycles, which used a sample-barcoded 5' primer along with a J-beta primer mix. TCRdb ran MiXCR on the 5' RACE reads and lists one entry per CDR3 protein. The sample records over a million distinct CDR3 sequences, around 55% being singletons. Germline values: CDR1 MGHRA, CDR2 YSYEKL. V was clipped by 10 bases and J by 6 bases, with 19 bases between them. There are 14 residues in the CDR3. The sample originates from a study of blood T cells in healthy people across ages. The source of this sequence is a young man in good health. The V and J genes are TRBV4-1 and TRBJ2-1; D may match TRBD1 or TRBD2 (7 bases each). The specimen sequenced was blood. CDR3 bases: TGCGCCACGCGGGAGACAGGGAACCTCAATGAGCAGTTCTTC. Amino acids: CATRETGNLNEQFF.